The 16 T cell receptor beta chains presented below share a single source sample, sequenced in a study of radiation and T cells in renal cell carcinoma. Sequencing used immunoSEQ multiplex PCR; TCRdb keeps in-frame clones, though not all of them. The sample lists more than 60,000 clones, around four fifths occurring once. Time point specified: blood 4 weeks post-SBRT, at nephrectomy. Stated treatment: 15 Gy SBRT to primary tumor, nephrectomy 4 weeks later. The material was blood, obtained from a patient whose treatment included radiotherapy and nephrectomy. These receptors were obtained from a woman aged 55-70 years with renal cell carcinoma.

The J gene is TRBJ1-1, the V gene TRBV28; 9 nucleotides line up with TRBD1. The CDR3 covers 13 residues. V lost 6 bases, J lost 4 bases, and 3 bases stayed unmatched. In germline, CDR1 is MDHEN, CDR2 SYDVKM. CDR3 protein: CASRGQGRTEAFF. The DNA for the CDR3 is TGTGCCAGCAGGGGACAGGGTCGCACTGAAGCTTTCTTT.

The gene calls are TRBV16 and TRBJ2-4, with D hard to call. In germline, CDR1 is KGHSY, CDR2 FQNENV. There are 15 residues in the CDR3. The V end lost 4 bases, the J end lost 12 bases, and 22 bases lay between the germline ends. CDR3 amino acids: CASSPAAVPKTPQYF. The CDR3, as DNA: TGTGCCAGCAGCCCCGCGGCCGTCCCAAAAACACCTCAGTACTTC.

This chain connects TRBV29-1 to TRBJ1-1; D not certain. CDR3 length equals 14 residues. Germline V CDR1 and CDR2: SQVTM, ANQGSEA. Trimming stripped 1 base from V and 4 bases from J, with 13 bases between. CDR3 nucleotide sequence: TGCAGCGTTGAAGCCCACAACACCCGCACTGAAGCTTTCTTT. Its protein product is CSVEAHNTRTEAFF.

The CDR3 region has the DNA TGTGCCAGCAGCTCAGTGACTCGCCCCTATGGCTACACCTTC. Amino acids: CASSSVTRPYGYTF. The chain has TRBV11-2 and TRBJ1-2; D unclear. CDR3 length equals 14 residues. Germline lookup yields CDR1 SGHAT and CDR2 FQNNGV. V was shortened by 4 bases and J by 4 bases, with 13 bases between the two germline ends.

V is TRBV6-5 and J is TRBJ2-2; the match to TRBD2 covers 7 bases. The length of the CDR3 is 14 residues. Germline CDR1 MNHEY, CDR2 SVGAGI. The trim removed 6 bases at V and 2 bases at J, leaving 3 bases unmatched. DNA for the CDR3: TGTGCCAGCAGGCCGGGACTAAACACCGGGGAGCTGTTTTTT. Protein sequence: CASRPGLNTGELFF.

The chain joins TRBV7-9 to TRBJ1-1, with no clear D. The ends were cut back, 1 base at V and 8 bases at J, with 14 bases in the middle. The CDR3 spans 14 residues. In germline, CDR1 is SEHNR, CDR2 FQNEAQ (reference sequence). Here the CDR3 DNA reads TGTGCCAGCAGCTTAGAAGGAGGGCGCCCCGAAGCTTTCTTT. Residues: CASSLEGGRPEAFF.

The chain is built from TRBV5-1 and TRBJ2-2; 9 nucleotides match TRBD2. This CDR3 comprises 16 residues. After removal of 3 bases from V and 6 bases from J, the junction contained 9 bases not matched to a gene. Germline V gene sequence: CDR1 SGHRS, CDR2 YFSETQ. In DNA form, the CDR3 reads TGCGCCAGCAGCTCCAGCGGCGGGGGGGCAGCCGGGGAGCTGTTTTTT. It translates to CASSSSGGGAAGELFF.

This chain links TRBV28 with TRBJ2-7; TRBD1 aligns across 9 bases. V shed 4 bases, J shed 3 bases, and the junction held 4 bases outside the gene matches. This CDR3 is built from 14 residues. CDR1 is MDHEN and CDR2 is SYDVKM in the germline V gene. CDR3 residues: CASSSGQGYYEQYF. The CDR3 DNA sequence: TGTGCCAGCAGTTCCGGACAGGGGTACTACGAGCAGTACTTC.

Comments on this clone: Mismatch with germline at one junction end may stem from a read error. The J gene is TRBJ2-5, the V gene TRBV7-7, with TRBD1 as a possible D gene (5 bases). Looked up from germline, CDR1 is SSHAT and CDR2 is FNYEAQ (reference sequence). CDR3 length: 13 residues. Here the CDR3 reads CASSSTVQETQYF. The CDR3 DNA follows: TGTGCTAGCAGCTCGACAGTACAAGAGACCCAGTACTTC.

The gene calls are TRBV7-9 and TRBJ2-5, with TRBD1 identical over 7 bases. The V segment lost 5 bases and the J segment 1 base; nucleotides outside the gene matches: 19. The CDR3 has 19 amino acids. CDR1 is SEHNR and CDR2 is FQNEAQ in the germline V gene (reference sequence). The CDR3 sequence: CASSTRRTGVAQSQETQYF. The CDR3 DNA follows: TGTGCCAGCAGCACCAGAAGGACAGGCGTAGCTCAATCCCAAGAGACCCAGTACTTC.

The chain uses TRBV6-1 and TRBJ1-3; 7 bases match TRBD1. V lost 4 bases, J lost 0 bases, and 3 bases stayed unmatched. Germline CDR1 reads MNHNS; CDR2 reads SASEGT. This CDR3 spans 15 amino acids. Here the CDR3 reads CASSVAGGSGNTIYF. CDR3 DNA: TGTGCCAGCAGTGTAGCAGGGGGCTCTGGAAACACCATATATTTT.

The chain carries TRBV18 and TRBJ2-7; TRBD1 agrees at 9 bases. There are 15 residues in the CDR3. Germline CDR1 KGHSH, CDR2 LQKENI. The trim removed 8 bases at V and 7 bases at J, leaving 15 bases unmatched. DNA of the CDR3: TGTGCCAGCCAACGGGACAGGGCATTCGAGGGAGAGCAGTACTTC. Its protein is CASQRDRAFEGEQYF.

This rearrangement joins TRBV9 to TRBJ1-3; D ambiguous. Germline V CDR1 and CDR2: SGDLS, YYNGEE. CDR3 length: 14 amino acids. Trimming pared 2 bases from V and 0 bases from J, leaving 6 bases between. In DNA, the CDR3 is TGTGCCAGCAGCGTCCAGGTCTCTGGAAACACCATATATTTT. Translation: CASSVQVSGNTIYF.

The chain carries TRBV18 and TRBJ2-7; perhaps TRBD1 as D (6 bases). CDR1 is KGHSH, CDR2 LQKENI, per germline. The CDR3 contains 14 residues. The V end lost 3 bases, the J end lost 0 bases, and 9 bases lay between the germline ends. The CDR3 coding sequence is TGTGCCAGCTCACCGGGGGCGGGCTCCTACGAGCAGTACTTC. This codes for CASSPGAGSYEQYF. Complete variable domain (other parts from reference TRBV18 and TRBJ2-7): NAGVMQNPRHLVRRRGQEARLRCSPMKGHSHVYWYRQLPEEGLKFMVYLQKENIIDESGMPKERFSAEFPKEGPSILRIQQVVRGDSAAYFCASSPGAGSYEQYFGPGTRLTVT.

The chain has TRBV7-8 and TRBJ2-7; tentative D call: TRBD1 (6 bases). Germline V gives CDR1 SGHVS, CDR2 FQNEAQ. Between the trimmed V and J ends, which lost 6 bases and 1 base, there was a span of 10 bases. CDR3 size: 13 residues. CDR3 bases: TGTGCCAGCAGAAACAGGGAATCCTACGAGCAGTACTTC. Protein product: CASRNRESYEQYF.

The V gene is TRBV27, the J gene TRBJ1-2, with D possibly TRBD1 on 5 matching bases. The CDR3 is 13 amino acids. Germline values: CDR1 MNHEY, CDR2 SMNVEV (reference sequence). V shed 2 bases and J shed 5 bases, with 9 bases lying between them. DNA for the CDR3: TGTGCCAGCAGTTTAGGAAGACAGTATGGCTACACCTTC. Translation gives CASSLGRQYGYTF.